This T cell receptor (beta chain) emerged from a study of blood T cell repertoires in COVID-19. Background on the study: Sample material is recorded as cDNA or gDNA derived from T cells, B-cell-depleted T cells, or PBMCs.

Profiled with immunoSEQ multiplex PCR; TCRdb holds only in-frame clones, not every one. The sample consists of roughly 48,000 clones, over 70% of them appearing once. V shed 3 bases, J shed 7 bases, and the junction held 9 bases outside the gene matches. CDR3 length: 14 amino acids. CDR1 is SGHRS and CDR2 is YFSETQ in the germline V gene. The J gene is TRBJ1-1, the V gene TRBV5-1, with 7 bases identical to TRBD1. The source of this sequence is a human donor in a cohort sampled during active COVID-19. Sample: peripheral blood. The CDR3 nucleotides read TGCGCCAGCAGCTCCCGGGACAGTACACTTGAAGCTTTCTTT. This encodes CASSSRDSTLEAFF.